The rows below give T cell receptor beta chains drawn from one sample of a study of beta chain features in type 1 diabetes. Repertoires were generated with immunoSEQ multiplex PCR, while TCRdb's copy carries only in-frame clones and drops some. Here the sample spans hundreds of thousands of clones, roughly an eighth being singletons. Sequencing input: naive CD4+ T cells from blood. Source of these receptors: a man in his late teens or twenties with type 1 diabetes. Each CDR3 is given with its conserved first and last residue. Each record gives: J gene, clone size, D gene, V gene, CDR3 DNA, CDR3 protein. A D gene is named only where the DNA matches it firmly. Size values are once, few and many counts, or a class for expanded clones, and some rows have none.

j_call: TRBJ2-3; clone_size: .; d_call: .; v_call: TRBV27; cdr3_nt: TGTGCCAGCAGTGACTTGGGTACGCAGTATTTT; cdr3_aa: CASSDLGTQYF
j_call: TRBJ2-4; clone_size: .; d_call: TRBD1; v_call: TRBV11-2; cdr3_nt: TGTGCCAGCAGCCCGGACAGGGTCTCAAACATTCAGTACTTC; cdr3_aa: CASSPDRVSNIQYF
j_call: TRBJ2-3; clone_size: .; d_call: TRBD2; v_call: TRBV30; cdr3_nt: TGTGCCTGGACCAGCGGGGGGCCCACAGATACGCAGTATTTT; cdr3_aa: CAWTSGGPTDTQYF
j_call: TRBJ1-1; clone_size: .; d_call: .; v_call: TRBV5-1; cdr3_nt: TGCGCCAGCAGCTACACTCTGAACACTGAAGCTTTCTTT; cdr3_aa: CASSYTLNTEAFF
j_call: TRBJ1-3; clone_size: .; d_call: .; v_call: TRBV4-1; cdr3_nt: TGCGCCAGCAGCCAAAACAGAAACACCATATATTTT; cdr3_aa: CASSQNRNTIYF
j_call: TRBJ1-5; clone_size: .; d_call: .; v_call: TRBV6-6; cdr3_nt: TGTGCCAGCTGGCCAGGGCAAGGTCAGCCCCAGCATTTT; cdr3_aa: CASWPGQGQPQHF
j_call: TRBJ1-6; clone_size: few; d_call: .; v_call: TRBV2; cdr3_nt: TGTGCCAGCAGGGGGGCCTCCGGCCCACCCCTCCACTTT; cdr3_aa: CASRGASGPPLHF
j_call: TRBJ2-2; clone_size: few; d_call: TRBD1; v_call: TRBV7-9; cdr3_nt: TGTGCCAGCAGTTCAGGACAGGGGAACACCGGGGAGCTGTTTTTT; cdr3_aa: CASSSGQGNTGELFF
j_call: TRBJ1-2; clone_size: .; d_call: .; v_call: TRBV19; cdr3_nt: TGTGCCAGTAGTACGACTTGGGACTATGGCGGCTACACCTTC; cdr3_aa: CASSTTWDYGGYTF
j_call: TRBJ2-1; clone_size: .; d_call: TRBD2; v_call: TRBV11-3; cdr3_nt: TGTGCCAGCAGCTTAGAGGGAGGGCAGAATGAGCAGTTCTTC; cdr3_aa: CASSLEGGQNEQFF
j_call: TRBJ2-7; clone_size: few; d_call: .; v_call: TRBV28; cdr3_nt: TGTGCCAGCAGTTTGGGGGGGCGCGAGCAGTACTTC; cdr3_aa: CASSLGGREQYF
j_call: TRBJ2-7; clone_size: .; d_call: .; v_call: TRBV4-1; cdr3_nt: TGCGCCAGCAGCCAAGCCCGGGGAGGCAGGCAGTACGAGCAGTACTTC; cdr3_aa: CASSQARGGRQYEQYF
j_call: TRBJ2-1; clone_size: few; d_call: .; v_call: TRBV29-1; cdr3_nt: TGCAGCGTTGCGACAGGAGGATCCTACAATGAGCAGTTCTTC; cdr3_aa: CSVATGGSYNEQFF
j_call: TRBJ1-6; clone_size: .; d_call: TRBD1; v_call: TRBV9; cdr3_nt: TGTGCCAGCAGCCCTCCGGGACAGGGCTCGTCACCCCTCCACTTT; cdr3_aa: CASSPPGQGSSPLHF
j_call: TRBJ2-1; clone_size: .; d_call: .; v_call: TRBV23-1; cdr3_nt: TGCGCCAGCAGCCGGGGGGCCTCCTACAATGAGCAGTTCTTC; cdr3_aa: CASSRGASYNEQFF
j_call: TRBJ2-7; clone_size: .; d_call: .; v_call: TRBV19; cdr3_nt: TGTGCCAGTATGAGATCGGACGGAGCCTACGAGCAGTACTTC; cdr3_aa: CASMRSDGAYEQYF
j_call: TRBJ2-7; clone_size: few; d_call: .; v_call: TRBV10-3; cdr3_nt: TGTGCCATCGCCGCTACCCCCTACGAGCAGTACTTC; cdr3_aa: CAIAATPYEQYF
j_call: TRBJ2-5; clone_size: .; d_call: .; v_call: TRBV27; cdr3_nt: TGTGCCAGCAGCTTAATGGGGGGCCAAGAGACCCAGTACTTC; cdr3_aa: CASSLMGGQETQYF
j_call: TRBJ2-3; clone_size: .; d_call: .; v_call: TRBV10-3; cdr3_nt: TGTGCCATCAGTGGGGGGGAACAAGATACGCAGTATTTT; cdr3_aa: CAISGGEQDTQYF
j_call: TRBJ1-5; clone_size: .; d_call: .; v_call: TRBV28; cdr3_nt: TGTGCCAGCACCCAAAGGGGGGGCTCGAGCAATCAGCCCCAGCATTTT; cdr3_aa: CASTQRGGSSNQPQHF